A single sample gave rise to the 15 T cell receptor beta chains below, sequenced in a study of human versus mouse CDR3 diversity and MHC coevolution. Some clones are missing from TCRdb's copy, which holds only in-frame ones; the method was immunoSEQ multiplex PCR. The table has about 73,000 clones, 85% to 95% seen once. The sequenced sample was naive CD4+ T cells from blood. Subset meaning: CD45RO-negative CD62L-positive naive CD4 T cells. The receptors here all came from a person aged 25 to 75 in good health.

The rearrangement joins TRBV28 to TRBJ1-1, with D possibly matching TRBD1 (6 bases). The CDR3 totals 12 residues. Trimming cost V 3 bases and J 6 bases, with 8 bases left between them. CDR1 is MDHEN and CDR2 is SYDVKM in the germline V gene. The CDR3 DNA sequence: TGTGCCAGCAGTTTGAGGACAGCTGAAGCTTTCTTT. Encoded protein: CASSLRTAEAFF.

This clone was observed once. The CDR3 reads CASTTGQTYNEQFF. CDR3 nucleotides: TGTGCCAGCACCACGGGACAGACTTACAATGAGCAGTTCTTC. This chain links TRBV2 with TRBJ2-1; 7 bases align to TRBD1. The CDR3 is 14 residues long. Per the germline V gene, CDR1 is SNHLY and CDR2 is FYNNEI. V was pared by 7 bases and J by 4 bases, with 7 bases of the junction left unmatched.

V gene TRBV6-1 combines with J gene TRBJ1-6, with 7 bases that match TRBD1. Germline CDR1 and CDR2: MNHNS and SASEGT. The CDR3 contains 16 residues. V lost 0 bases, J lost 9 bases, and 8 bases stayed unmatched. This chain's CDR3 is CASSEAQGTVRSPLHF. CDR3 in DNA: TGTGCCAGCAGTGAAGCGCAAGGGACAGTACGTTCACCCCTCCACTTT.

J is TRBJ2-7 and V is TRBV30; no clear D gene. Trimming took off 2 bases at V and 2 bases at J, with 7 bases between the two ends. CDR1 and CDR2 from the germline V gene are GTSNPN and SVGIG (reference sequence). This CDR3 has 12 residues. CDR3 bases: TGTGCCTGGAGTCCCCACACCTACGAGCAGTACTTC. Amino acid sequence: CAWSPHTYEQYF.

This chain uses TRBV6-5 with TRBJ1-4; D might be TRBD1 (6 bases). Germline CDR1 is MNHEY and CDR2 is SVGAGI. This CDR3 has 15 amino acids. V lost 2 bases and J 7 bases, leaving 14 bases between the germline ends. Here the CDR3 reads CASSYGDNVGEKLFF. CDR3 coding DNA: TGTGCCAGCAGTTACGGGGACAACGTCGGTGAAAAACTGTTTTTT.

The rearrangement links TRBV7-9 to TRBJ2-5; tentative D call: TRBD2 (5 bases). The DNA end is a closer match to TRBJ2-7, so the J assignment may be wrong. CDR3 length: 10 residues. Germline CDR1 and CDR2: SEHNR and FQNEAQ (reference sequence). The CDR3 DNA sequence: TGTGCCGTCGGAGGCGACGAGCAGTACTTC. Protein product: CAVGGDEQYF.

The chain is built from TRBV11-2 and TRBJ1-6, with 9 bases identical to TRBD1. The CDR3 totals 15 residues. The germline CDR1 and CDR2 sequences are SGHAT and FQNNGV. Unmatched junction bases numbered 8, after V lost 4 bases and J lost 10 bases. CDR3 in amino acids: CASSSWDRDRSPLHF. CDR3 coding DNA: TGTGCCAGCAGCTCGTGGGACAGGGACAGGTCACCCCTCCACTTT.

The chain is built from TRBV6-6 and TRBJ1-4; D remains ambiguous. V was shortened by 0 bases and J by 7 bases, with 12 bases between the two germline ends. Germline V gene data show CDR1 as MNHNY and CDR2 as SVGAGI (reference sequence). This CDR3 is 15 amino acids long. Here the CDR3 reads CASSYSHHPGEKLFF. CDR3 DNA: TGTGCCAGCAGTTACTCCCACCATCCCGGTGAAAAACTGTTTTTT.

CDR3 nucleotides: TGTGCCAGCAGACCGGGTCAATACGAGCAGTACTTC. Its protein product is CASRPGQYEQYF. The rearrangement links TRBV6-1 to TRBJ2-7; D is uncertain. The CDR3 runs 12 residues. V gave up 6 bases and J gave up 4 bases, with 10 bases separating them. CDR1 and CDR2 from the germline V gene are MNHNS and SASEGT.

CDR3 sequence: CASSWGSGDTQYF. CDR3 nucleotide sequence: TGTGCCAGCAGTTGGGGTAGCGGAGATACGCAGTATTTT. This chain joins TRBV6-6 and TRBJ2-3, with D tentatively TRBD2 (6 bases). Germline assignment: CDR1 MNHNY and CDR2 SVGAGI (reference sequence). This CDR3 comprises 13 residues. V was cut by 4 bases and J by 5 bases, with 10 bases left in between.

The chain recombines TRBV6-1 with TRBJ1-1; D is unclear. The V gene lost 4 bases and the J gene lost 4 bases, with 13 bases spanning the gap. There are 14 residues in the CDR3. Per the germline V gene, CDR1 is MNHNS and CDR2 is SASEGT. CDR3 DNA: TGTGCCAGCAGTGTAACGACCCGAGGCACTGAAGCTTTCTTT. It is translated as CASSVTTRGTEAFF.

This rearrangement joins TRBV5-1 to TRBJ2-5; 7 bases are shared with TRBD2. Near its end, the DNA agrees better with TRBJ2-7, so the J call may be wrong. Germline assignment: CDR1 SGHRS and CDR2 YFSETQ. The CDR3 is 15 amino acids. CDR3 bases: TGCGCCAGCAGCTTGGGGCCGGGACTAAACCACGAGCAGTACTTC. It is translated as CASSLGPGLNHEQYF.

The chain recombines TRBV19 with TRBJ2-1; TRBD2 aligns across 8 bases. This CDR3 is built from 18 residues. V gave up 6 bases and J gave up 0 bases; unmatched junction bases: 13. Looked up from germline, CDR1 is LNHDA and CDR2 is SQIVND (reference sequence). As DNA, the CDR3 is TGTGCCAGTAGCCGCCTGGGGCTAGCGGGCTACTCCTACAATGAGCAGTTCTTC. This translates into CASSRLGLAGYSYNEQFF.

V gene TRBV7-8 combines with J gene TRBJ1-1; 7 positions agree with TRBD1. The CDR3 is made up of 14 amino acids. Germline CDR1 SGHVS, CDR2 FQNEAQ. Germline trimming cut 5 bases from V and 4 bases from J; bases unmatched to any gene: 7. The CDR3 sequence is CASSLVEGATEAFF. CDR3 nucleotides: TGTGCCAGCAGCCTGGTAGAGGGGGCCACTGAAGCTTTCTTT.

V usage is TRBV28 and J usage is TRBJ2-7, with D possibly being TRBD2 (6 bases). V was shortened by 4 bases and J by 4 bases, with 14 bases between the two germline ends. The CDR3 totals 14 residues. CDR1 is MDHEN and CDR2 is SYDVKM in the germline V gene. The CDR3 DNA reads TGTGCCAGCAGTTCGGGGCTAGCGTGGTACGAGCAGTACTTC. Protein: CASSSGLAWYEQYF.